These T cell receptor beta chains were read from a single sample in a study of CD8+ T cells in alopecia areata. Here immunoSEQ multiplex PCR was the method, and the copy in TCRdb shows in-frame clones only, minus some. The repertoire holds 150,000 to 200,000 clones, roughly 53% seen once, with roughly 12% in the top ten. This sample comprised CD8+ T cells sorted from blood, obtained at week 24, from a patient treated with tofacitinib. The receptors were sampled from a human donor with alopecia areata. The CDR3 runs from the conserved cysteine through the conserved F or W. The D gene is left open where the match is weak. Clone size appears in some rows only: once, few, many, or a class for an expanded clone.

abundance	d_gene	v_gene	j_gene	CDR3aa	CDR3nt
.	.	TRBV29-1	TRBJ2-1	CSVGISSYNEQFF	TGCAGCGTTGGGATTAGCTCCTACAATGAGCAGTTCTTC
.	.	TRBV7-9	TRBJ1-1	CASSLVGKNTEAFF	TGTGCCAGCAGCTTAGTAGGGAAGAACACTGAAGCTTTCTTT
.	TRBD2	TRBV27	TRBJ2-1	CASSSTGASGGGLYNEQFF	TGTGCCAGCAGTTCGACCGGGGCTAGCGGGGGGGGACTTTACAATGAGCAGTTCTTC
few	.	TRBV27	TRBJ2-5	CASSLSGTTQETQYF	TGTGCCAGCAGTTTATCTGGGACAACCCAAGAGACCCAGTACTTC
few	TRBD2	TRBV4-1	TRBJ2-1	CASSRLKTSGGDNEQFF	TGCGCCAGCAGCCGCCTTAAGACTAGCGGGGGGGACAATGAGCAGTTCTTC
.	TRBD1	TRBV29-1	TRBJ1-3	CSVCGVTGARNTIYF	TGCAGCGTCTGCGGGGTGACAGGGGCTCGAAACACCATATATTTT
.	.	TRBV7-9	TRBJ1-2	CASRGTMGQTFYGYTF	TGTGCCAGCAGAGGGACCATGGGGCAGACATTCTATGGCTACACCTTC
.	.	TRBV9	TRBJ2-5	CASSHNAHGGVIGETQYF	TGTGCCAGCAGCCACAATGCCCATGGGGGAGTAATAGGGGAGACCCAGTACTTC
.	.	TRBV6-5	TRBJ2-7	CASSPATELYEQYF	TGTGCCAGCAGCCCCGCGACAGAGCTTTACGAGCAGTACTTC
.	.	TRBV2	TRBJ2-5	CASTRGGPKETQYF	TGTGCCAGCACGCGAGGGGGACCAAAAGAGACCCAGTACTTC
.	TRBD1	TRBV6-1	TRBJ2-7	CASMDRGIEQYF	TGTGCCAGCATGGACAGGGGTATTGAGCAGTACTTC
.	TRBD1	TRBV29-1	TRBJ1-3	CSVRTGTSGNTIYF	TGCAGCGTGAGGACAGGTACCTCTGGAAACACCATATATTTT
few	.	TRBV30	TRBJ2-3	CAWSVTDTQYF	TGTGCCTGGAGTGTAACAGATACGCAGTATTTT
.	TRBD1	TRBV2	TRBJ1-2	CASSHGDRGRLNYGYTF	TGTGCCAGCAGTCACGGGGACAGGGGGCGTCTCAACTATGGCTACACCTTC
few	.	TRBV7-9	TRBJ2-3	CASSPPGGIDTQYF	TGTGCCAGCAGCCCCCCCGGAGGGATAGATACGCAGTATTTT
.	.	TRBV2	TRBJ1-1	CASSVQGPNTEAFF	TGTGCCAGCAGTGTTCAGGGACCGAACACTGAAGCTTTCTTT
few	.	TRBV2	TRBJ1-1	CASSVRRNTEAFF	TGTGCCAGCAGTGTGAGGCGGAACACTGAAGCTTTCTTT
.	.	TRBV7-8	TRBJ1-2	CASSTGILNYGYTF	TGTGCCAGCAGCACCGGAATCCTCAACTATGGCTACACCTTC
few	TRBD1	TRBV13	TRBJ1-5	CASSLGTGAHEGNQPQHF	TGTGCCAGCAGCTTGGGGACAGGGGCCCACGAAGGGAATCAGCCCCAGCATTTT
.	TRBD1	TRBV27	TRBJ2-3	CASSWYRGDTDTQYF	TGTGCCAGCAGTTGGTACAGGGGCGACACAGATACGCAGTATTTT
.	.	TRBV30	TRBJ1-1	CAWRVNTEAFF	TGTGCCTGGAGGGTGAACACTGAAGCTTTCTTT
.	.	TRBV2	TRBJ2-2	CASFTGELFF	TGTGCCAGCTTCACCGGGGAGCTGTTTTTT
.	TRBD1	TRBV7-9	TRBJ1-6	CASSDLAGTDNSPLHF	TGTGCCAGCAGCGACCTCGCCGGGACAGATAATTCACCCCTCCACTTT
.	.	TRBV2	TRBJ2-2	CASSVPFPLNGRDTGELFF	TGTGCCAGCAGTGTCCCGTTCCCCCTCAATGGCAGAGACACCGGGGAGCTGTTTTTT
.	.	TRBV30	TRBJ1-2	CACYPFVGTYGYTF	TGTGCCTGCTACCCTTTCGTAGGGACCTATGGCTACACCTTC
.	TRBD2	TRBV30	TRBJ2-7	CACTSRGVTYEQYF	TGTGCCTGCACTTCACGGGGGGTAACCTACGAGCAGTACTTC
.	TRBD2	TRBV29-1	TRBJ2-7	CSVEGLAGGHPLGEQYF	TGCAGCGTTGAGGGTCTAGCGGGGGGACATCCTCTCGGGGAGCAGTACTTC
few	.	TRBV7-9	TRBJ2-7	CASSIGSYEQYF	TGTGCCAGCAGCATAGGGTCTTACGAGCAGTACTTC
.	.	TRBV2	TRBJ2-7	CANRPVGEQYF	TGTGCCAACCGGCCGGTGGGGGAGCAGTACTTC
.	.	TRBV6-5	TRBJ2-1	CASSYRGSYNEQFF	TGTGCCAGCAGTTACCGGGGATCCTACAATGAGCAGTTCTTC
.	.	TRBV27	TRBJ2-1	CASSLGGGSYNEQFF	TGTGCCAGCAGTTTGGGTGGGGGGTCCTACAATGAGCAGTTCTTC
once	.	TRBV7-9	TRBJ1-6	CASSLDSVNSPLHF	TGTGCCAGCAGCTTGGACTCCGTTAATTCACCCCTCCACTTT
few	.	TRBV7-9	TRBJ2-7	CASSSPSGTTDYEQYF	TGTGCCAGCAGCTCACCGTCCGGGACAACAGATTACGAGCAGTACTTC
.	TRBD1	TRBV29-1	TRBJ2-7	CSVKTGGAYEQYF	TGCAGCGTAAAGACAGGGGGCGCCTACGAGCAGTACTTC
few	TRBD1	TRBV4-1	TRBJ1-1	CASSQGQGVTEAFF	TGCGCCAGCAGCCAGGGACAGGGGGTCACTGAAGCTTTCTTT
once	.	TRBV30	TRBJ1-5	CAWSNGGLNQPQHF	TGTGCCTGGAGCAATGGGGGGTTGAATCAGCCCCAGCATTTT
.	.	TRBV5-6	TRBJ1-5	CASSLGTASNQPQHF	TGTGCCAGCAGCTTGGGGACGGCTAGCAATCAGCCCCAGCATTTT
once	.	TRBV13	TRBJ1-2	CASSSPSHNYGYTF	TGTGCCAGCAGCTCCCCCTCCCATAACTATGGCTACACCTTC
.	TRBD2	TRBV4-1	TRBJ2-3	CASSQGERGGLRDTQYF	TGCGCCAGCAGCCAAGGGGAGCGGGGGGGCCTTAGGGATACGCAGTATTTT
once	.	TRBV14	TRBJ2-1	CASSQVGLSGDKIEQFF	TGTGCCAGCAGCCAAGTGGGCCTTTCGGGGGATAAGATTGAGCAGTTCTTC
.	TRBD1	TRBV4-2	TRBJ1-1	CASSQDYQGANTEAFF	TGTGCCAGCAGCCAAGATTACCAGGGGGCGAACACTGAAGCTTTCTTT
.	.	TRBV7-9	TRBJ1-1	CASSYQGNTEAFF	TGTGCCAGCAGTTACCAAGGGAACACTGAAGCTTTCTTT
few	.	TRBV13	TRBJ1-1	CASSLGRATEAFF	TGTGCCAGCAGCCTAGGAAGAGCCACTGAAGCTTTCTTT
few	.	TRBV9	TRBJ2-3	CASSGQGDTQYF	TGTGCCAGCAGCGGGCAAGGGGATACGCAGTATTTT
.	TRBD1	TRBV4-1	TRBJ1-1	CASSHGQGQNTEAFF	TGCGCCAGCAGCCACGGACAGGGACAGAACACTGAAGCTTTCTTT
.	.	TRBV5-8	TRBJ1-5	CASSITALQPQHF	TGTGCCAGCAGCATAACAGCTCTGCAGCCCCAGCATTTT